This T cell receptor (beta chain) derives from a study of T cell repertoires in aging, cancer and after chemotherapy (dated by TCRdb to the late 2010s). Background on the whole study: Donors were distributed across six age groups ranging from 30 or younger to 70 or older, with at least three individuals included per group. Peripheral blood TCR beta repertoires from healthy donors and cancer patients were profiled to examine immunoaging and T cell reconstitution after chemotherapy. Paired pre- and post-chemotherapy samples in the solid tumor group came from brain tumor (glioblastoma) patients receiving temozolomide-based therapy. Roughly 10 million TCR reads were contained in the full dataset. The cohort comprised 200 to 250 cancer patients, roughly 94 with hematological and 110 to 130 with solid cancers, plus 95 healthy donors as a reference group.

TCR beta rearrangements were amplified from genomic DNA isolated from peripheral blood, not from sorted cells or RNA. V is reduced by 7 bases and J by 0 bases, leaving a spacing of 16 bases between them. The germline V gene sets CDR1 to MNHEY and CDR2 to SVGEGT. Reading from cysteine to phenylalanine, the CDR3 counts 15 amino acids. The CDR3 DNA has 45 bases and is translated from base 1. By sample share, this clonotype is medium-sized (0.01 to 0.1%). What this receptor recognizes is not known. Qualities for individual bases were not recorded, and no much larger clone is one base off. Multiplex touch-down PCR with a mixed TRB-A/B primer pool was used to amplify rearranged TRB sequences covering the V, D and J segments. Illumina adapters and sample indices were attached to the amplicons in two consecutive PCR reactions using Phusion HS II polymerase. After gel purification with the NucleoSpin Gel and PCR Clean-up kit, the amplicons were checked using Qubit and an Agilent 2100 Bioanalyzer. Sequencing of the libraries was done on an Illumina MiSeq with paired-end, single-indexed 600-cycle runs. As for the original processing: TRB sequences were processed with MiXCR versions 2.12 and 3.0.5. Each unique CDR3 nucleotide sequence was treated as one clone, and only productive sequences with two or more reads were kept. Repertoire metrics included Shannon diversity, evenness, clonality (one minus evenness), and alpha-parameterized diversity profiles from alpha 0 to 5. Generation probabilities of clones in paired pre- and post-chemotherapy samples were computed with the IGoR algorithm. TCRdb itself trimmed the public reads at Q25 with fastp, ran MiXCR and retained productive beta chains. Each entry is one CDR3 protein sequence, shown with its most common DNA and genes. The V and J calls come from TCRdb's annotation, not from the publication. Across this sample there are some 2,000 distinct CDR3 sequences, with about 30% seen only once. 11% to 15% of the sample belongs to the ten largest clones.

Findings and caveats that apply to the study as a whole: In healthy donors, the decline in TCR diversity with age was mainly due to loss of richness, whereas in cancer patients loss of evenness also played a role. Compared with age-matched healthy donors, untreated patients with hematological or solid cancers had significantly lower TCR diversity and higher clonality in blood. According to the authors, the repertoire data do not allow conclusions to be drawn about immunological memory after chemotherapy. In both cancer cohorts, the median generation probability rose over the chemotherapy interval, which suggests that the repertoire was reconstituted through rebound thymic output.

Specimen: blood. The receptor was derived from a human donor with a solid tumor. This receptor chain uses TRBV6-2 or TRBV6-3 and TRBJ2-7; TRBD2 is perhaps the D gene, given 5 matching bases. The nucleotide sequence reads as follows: TGTGCCAGCACCCCCCCGAGGGTCCTCTCCTACGAGCAGTACTTC. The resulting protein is CASTPPRVLSYEQYF.